One sample yielded the 28 T cell receptor beta chains listed below, sequenced in a study of OX40 agonist ivuxolimab in advanced cancers. Clones were sequenced by immunoSEQ multiplex PCR, and TCRdb holds only the in-frame ones, with some missing. Of around 49,000 clones in the sample, about three quarters were seen once. The sequenced sample was CD4+ or CD8+ T cells sorted from blood, obtained in a trial of the OX40 agonist ivuxolimab. These receptors came from an adult with an advanced solid tumor such as melanoma, head and neck, liver or kidney cancer.

In its sample, this clone was seen once. V is TRBV5-1 and J is TRBJ2-6, with D perhaps TRBD2 (5 bases). Germline assignment: CDR1 SGHRS and CDR2 YFSETQ. CDR3 length: 17 residues. Trimming took 0 bases from V and 3 from J, leaving 13 bases between them. CDR3 in DNA: TGCGCCAGCAGCTTGGTTCCCGGGGTTTTTGGGGCCAACGTCCTGACTTTC. Protein product: CASSLVPGVFGANVLTF.

The chain uses TRBV6-4 and TRBJ2-2; D perhaps matches TRBD2 (5 bases). The V gene lost 6 bases and the J gene lost 4 bases, with 9 bases spanning the gap. The CDR3 covers 13 residues. Germline CDR1 and CDR2: MRHNA and SNTAGT. Here the CDR3 reads CASRGEGTGELFF. CDR3 sequence (DNA): TGTGCCAGCAGAGGAGAGGGCACCGGGGAGCTGTTTTTT.

This rearrangement joins TRBV10-1 to TRBJ2-7; 7 nucleotides line up with TRBD2. There are 12 residues in the CDR3. CDR1 is WNHNN and CDR2 is SYGVQD in the germline V gene (reference sequence). Unmatched junction bases numbered 8, after V lost 4 bases and J lost 11 bases. This CDR3 is CASSGGDYIKYF. In DNA, the CDR3 is TGCGCCAGCAGTGGAGGGGACTACATTAAGTACTTC.

The rearrangement joins TRBV7-8 to TRBJ2-7, with 7 bases matching TRBD2. The CDR3 spans 18 residues. CDR1 and CDR2 from the germline V gene are SGHVS and FQNEAQ. Trimming took 5 bases from V and 0 from J; bases not matched to a gene: 16. The CDR3, as DNA: TGTGCCAGCAGCACCAGGACTAGACGTGCCCCGAGCTCCTACGAGCAGTACTTC. Protein sequence: CASSTRTRRAPSSYEQYF.

The chain has TRBV6-5 and TRBJ1-1, with a weak D call TRBD1 (6 bases). In germline, CDR1 is MNHEY, CDR2 SVGAGI. The CDR3 has 14 amino acids. V was pared by 2 bases and J by 5 bases, with 12 bases between. In DNA form, the CDR3 reads TGTGCCAGCAGTTACGGGGGGCCTTTTACTGAAGCTTTCTTT. Residues: CASSYGGPFTEAFF.

In this sample, this clone turned up once. This rearrangement joins TRBV5-4 to TRBJ2-5; 7 bases are shared with TRBD2. CDR3 length: 17 residues. Germline V gene sequence: CDR1 SGHNT, CDR2 YYREEE (reference sequence). V shed 2 bases and J 1 base; nucleotides not matched to a gene: 11. DNA for the CDR3: TGTGCCAGCAGCTTTGGCGGGACCAGCGGGGCCCAAGAGACCCAGTACTTC. Translated: CASSFGGTSGAQETQYF.

To note about this clone: Other DNA sequences within the sample encode an identical CDR3. The genes are TRBV6-5 and TRBJ2-7, with 12 bases fitting TRBD2. The germline gives CDR1 MNHEY, CDR2 SVGAGI. J was trimmed by 0 bases and V by 6 bases; bases with no gene match: 0. The CDR3 has 14 amino acids. Here the CDR3 DNA reads TGTGCCAGCAGGACTAGCGGGAGCTCCTACGAGCAGTACTTC. Translated, it gives CASRTSGSSYEQYF.

This clone was seen only once. The rearrangement links TRBV12-5 to TRBJ2-7; no clear D. CDR1 is LGHNT and CDR2 is FRNRAP in the germline V gene. The CDR3 runs 16 residues. The V gene lost 2 bases and the J gene lost 2 bases, with 16 bases spanning the gap. The CDR3 is CASGLPRPDQPYEQYF. CDR3 coding DNA: TGTGCTAGTGGTTTGCCCCGGCCGGACCAACCCTACGAGCAGTACTTC.

The rearrangement uses TRBV7-9 and TRBJ2-7; maybe TRBD1 (5 bases). The germline V and J ends were trimmed by 5 bases and 2 bases, with 10 bases remaining between them. Germline values: CDR1 SEHNR, CDR2 FQNEAQ (reference sequence). The CDR3 consists of 13 residues. CDR3 nucleotide sequence: TGTGCCAGCAGCCCCCCGGACACCTACGAGCAGTACTTC. This sequence encodes CASSPPDTYEQYF. Variable domain in full (rest from reference TRBV7-9 and TRBJ2-7): DTGVSQNPRHKITKRGQNVTFRCDPISEHNRLYWYRQTLGQGPEFLTYFQNEAQLEKSRLLSDRFSAERPKGSFSTLEIQRTEQGDSAMYLCASSPPDTYEQYFGPGTRLTVT.

The chain combines TRBV15 with TRBJ2-6; D gene unclear. The V and J ends lost 10 bases and 0 bases respectively, with 10 bases between them. This CDR3 is 14 amino acids long. The V gene's germline CDR1 is LNHNV and CDR2 YYDKDF (reference sequence). The CDR3 region is CASRKSSGANVLTF. As DNA, the CDR3 is TGTGCCAGCAGGAAGAGCTCTGGGGCCAACGTCCTGACTTTC.

V usage is TRBV2 and J usage is TRBJ1-3; no reliable D call. Trimming removed 7 bases at V and 4 bases at J, with 8 bases between. The CDR3 spans 12 residues. The germline CDR1 and CDR2 sequences are SNHLY and FYNNEI. CDR3 nucleotide sequence: TGTGCCAGCATGAGAGGGGGAAACACCATATATTTT. This translates into CASMRGGNTIYF.

The rearrangement joins TRBV6-6 to TRBJ2-7, with TRBD2 matching over 11 bases. The CDR3 loop spans 15 amino acids. The V segment lost 6 bases and the J segment 6 bases; nucleotides outside the gene matches: 10. CDR1 and CDR2 (germline): MNHNY, SVGAGI (reference sequence). CDR3 loop: CASSPTSGRLGEQYF. In DNA form, the CDR3 reads TGTGCCAGCAGCCCCACTAGCGGGAGACTTGGCGAGCAGTACTTC.

The chain is built from TRBV7-8 and TRBJ1-1; TRBD1 is a possible D gene (6 bases). Germline V lookup: CDR1 SGHVS, CDR2 FQNEAQ. V was clipped by 0 bases and J by 1 base, with 15 bases between them. The CDR3 is 17 amino acids. The CDR3 DNA reads TGTGCCAGCAGCTTAGCGGGATCAACAGGGTCGAACACTGAAGCTTTCTTT. Protein: CASSLAGSTGSNTEAFF. Filled out from reference TRBV7-8 and TRBJ1-1, the complete variable domain reads GAGVSQSPRYKVAKRGQDVALRCDPISGHVSLFWYQQALGQGPEFLTYFQNEAQLDKSGLPSDRFFAERPEGSVSTLKIQRTQQEDSAVYLCASSLAGSTGSNTEAFFGQGTRLTVV.

V and J are TRBV30 and TRBJ2-5; 7 positions match TRBD1. The CDR3 extends over 14 amino acids. Germline lookup yields CDR1 GTSNPN and CDR2 SVGIG (reference sequence). The V and J ends lost 2 bases and 3 bases, in that order; junction bases with no gene match: 6. Written as DNA, the CDR3 is TGTGCCTGGAGTCCGGGACAGTTCGAAGAGACCCAGTACTTC. It specifies CAWSPGQFEETQYF.

To note about this clone: A junction end diverges from the germline sequence, so it may reflect a read error. The chain is built from TRBV4-1 and TRBJ1-2; maybe TRBD1 (6 bases). This CDR3 is 12 amino acids long. Germline V gives CDR1 MGHRA, CDR2 YSYEKL. The CDR3, as DNA: TGCGCCAGCAGCCAAGTATCCGGGACACCATACTTC. It yields the protein CASSQVSGTPYF.

The genes are TRBV5-1 and TRBJ1-1; D is possibly TRBD1 (6 bases). There are 15 residues in the CDR3. The V end was cut by 2 bases, the J end by 3 bases, with 14 bases between. Germline-derived CDR1 and CDR2 are SGHRS and YFSETQ. CDR3 nucleotides: TGCGCCAGCAGCTTTTCGGGGGGCTTGGACACTGAAGCTTTCTTT. Residues: CASSFSGGLDTEAFF.

V and J are TRBV5-1 and TRBJ1-1, with 8 bases aligning to TRBD1. This CDR3 region has 16 residues. Germline values: CDR1 SGHRS, CDR2 YFSETQ. The V and J ends lost 3 bases and 2 bases, in that order; junction bases with no gene match: 9. The CDR3 loop reads CASSSLWTGSNTEAFF. The CDR3 nucleotides read TGCGCCAGCAGCTCATTATGGACAGGGAGCAACACTGAAGCTTTCTTT.

This rearrangement joins TRBV5-4 to TRBJ2-1; 10 bases map to TRBD2. Germline CDR1 and CDR2: SGHNT and YYREEE (reference sequence). Trimming took 4 bases from V and 2 from J; bases not matched to a gene: 9. This CDR3 has 17 amino acids. Here the CDR3 DNA reads TGTGCCAGCAGCCCCCTACTAGCGGGATCCCCCTACAATGAGCAGTTCTTC. Protein sequence: CASSPLLAGSPYNEQFF.

This chain links TRBV10-2 with TRBJ2-5; TRBD2 matches at 11 bases. CDR3 size: 16 residues. Germline loops: CDR1 WSHSY, CDR2 SAAADI. V was pared by 1 base and J by 6 bases, with 7 bases of the junction left unmatched. The CDR3 loop reads CASSELAGGPGQTQYF. The CDR3 nucleotides are TGCGCCAGCAGTGAGTTAGCGGGAGGGCCGGGTCAGACCCAGTACTTC.

The rearrangement joins TRBV30 to TRBJ2-7; D perhaps matches TRBD1 (5 bases). CDR3 length: 13 residues. The V end was cut by 5 bases, the J end by 2 bases, with 13 bases between. Germline V CDR1 and CDR2: GTSNPN, SVGIG (reference sequence). The CDR3 protein is CAWSLQGPYEQYF. CDR3 nucleotide sequence: TGTGCCTGGTCCCTTCAGGGTCCCTACGAGCAGTACTTC. The variable domain in full, completed from reference TRBV30 and TRBJ2-7, reads SQTIHQWPATLVQPVGSPLSLECTVEGTSNPNLYWYRQAAGRGLQLLFYSVGIGQISSEVPQNLSASRPQDRQFILSSKKLLLSDSGFYLCAWSLQGPYEQYFGPGTRLTVT.

This chain uses TRBV11-2 with TRBJ2-7, with a possible D match to TRBD2 (5 bases). The V end lost 1 base, the J end lost 1 base, and 14 bases lay between the germline ends. The CDR3 has 16 amino acids. Germline CDR1 is SGHAT and CDR2 is FQNNGV. This CDR3 reads CASSLGLRARSYEQYF. CDR3 sequence (DNA): TGTGCCAGCAGCTTAGGGTTGAGGGCCCGATCCTACGAGCAGTACTTC.

This chain links TRBV7-2 with TRBJ2-7; D is possibly TRBD2 (6 bases). Germline lookup yields CDR1 SGHTA and CDR2 FQGNSA. V was pared by 5 bases and J by 6 bases, with 14 bases between. The length of the CDR3 is 13 residues. For the CDR3, the DNA is TGTGCCAGCAGCCCTGCCCGACTAGGCGAGCAGTACTTC. Translated, it gives CASSPARLGEQYF.

The chain joins TRBV2 to TRBJ2-6; D may be TRBD2 (6 bases). Germline V gives CDR1 SNHLY, CDR2 FYNNEI. Trimming cost V 5 bases and J 4 bases, with 12 bases left between them. The CDR3 has 15 residues. CDR3 amino acids: CASSRELAGANVLTF. In DNA, the CDR3 is TGTGCCAGCAGTCGGGAGTTGGCGGGGGCCAACGTCCTGACTTTC.

The J gene is TRBJ2-7, the V gene TRBV10-2; D perhaps matches TRBD2 (6 bases). Between the trimmed V and J ends, which lost 3 bases and 2 bases, there was a span of 11 bases. The CDR3 is 14 residues long. The germline gives CDR1 WSHSY, CDR2 SAAADI. CDR3 sequence (DNA): TGCGCCAGCAGTGAACGGAGGGACCCCTACGAGCAGTACTTC. Amino acid sequence: CASSERRDPYEQYF.

The CDR3 region is CASSPSGPTGELFF. The CDR3 nucleotides read TGTGCCAGCTCCCCCTCGGGGCCCACCGGGGAGCTGTTTTTT. The chain couples TRBV18 to TRBJ2-2; D could derive from TRBD1 or TRBD2 (5 bases each). The CDR3 runs to 14 residues. Deletions cut 6 bases from V and 4 bases from J, with 12 bases between. Germline V CDR1 and CDR2: KGHSH, LQKENI.

The chain combines TRBV27 with TRBJ1-2; D unresolved. The V gene lost 5 bases and the J gene lost 8 bases, with 15 bases spanning the gap. Germline V gene sequence: CDR1 MNHEY, CDR2 SMNVEV (reference sequence). The CDR3 has 13 amino acids. The CDR3 region is CASSPSKRAGYTF. The DNA of the CDR3 is TGTGCCAGCAGTCCAAGCAAGAGGGCAGGCTACACCTTC.

This clone came up once. This chain links TRBV7-6 with TRBJ1-2, with D possibly matching TRBD1 (6 bases). The CDR3 length is 16 residues. The germline CDR1 and CDR2 sequences are SGHVS and FNYEAQ. V lost 0 bases and J lost 4, with 15 bases in between. CDR3 nucleotide sequence: TGTGCCAGCAGCTTAGCTGCGATGGGGGGCCGCTATGGCTACACCTTC. It yields the protein CASSLAAMGGRYGYTF.

The rearrangement joins TRBV6-5 to TRBJ2-7; a weak D match, TRBD2 (6 bases). The CDR3 contains 13 residues. V gave up 5 bases and J gave up 5 bases, with 13 bases separating them. The germline CDR1 and CDR2 sequences are MNHEY and SVGAGI. CDR3 nucleotides: TGTGCCAGCAGTCTAATGTGGGGGGACGAGCAGTACTTC. Protein: CASSLMWGDEQYF.